This is a list of T cell receptor beta chains from one sample in a study of blood T cell repertoires in COVID-19. Sequencing was performed with immunoSEQ multiplex PCR; in TCRdb, only in-frame clones are kept and a portion is missing. The sample lists under 200,000 clones; roughly 90% were seen once. Sequenced input: peripheral blood. These receptors all come from an older woman with COVID-19, enrolled during active disease. Each CDR3 is given with its conserved first and last residue. The order of the fields is D gene, V gene, J gene, clone size, CDR3 DNA, CDR3 protein. The D gene is left open where the match is weak. Size is stated for part of the rows, as once, few or many counts, or as a class when the clone is expanded.

NA	TRBV5-1	TRBJ2-7	NA	TGCGCCAGCAGCTTGGGAGGCACCTACGAGCAGTACTTC	CASSLGGTYEQYF
NA	TRBV19	TRBJ2-7	NA	TGTGCCAGTAGTACTACCCGGGGAGACGAGCAGTACTTC	CASSTTRGDEQYF
TRBD2	TRBV6-5	TRBJ2-7	NA	TGTGCCAGCAGACCAAGGACTAGCGGCTACGAGCAGTACTTC	CASRPRTSGYEQYF
TRBD1	TRBV27	TRBJ1-2	NA	TGTGCCAGCAGTTCCCCGGACAGGGCTAACTATGGCTACACCTTC	CASSSPDRANYGYTF
TRBD1	TRBV7-2	TRBJ1-2	few	TGTGCCAGCAGCTTAAAGGTGGCAGGGGGCGGTGGCTACACCTTC	CASSLKVAGGGGYTF
NA	TRBV12-5	TRBJ2-4	NA	TGTGCTAGTGGTTTGGCGGGTGAGGACATTCAGTACTTC	CASGLAGEDIQYF
TRBD1	TRBV10-3	TRBJ1-6	NA	TGTGCCACAGGAGAACAGGGGGCAGAAAATTCACCCCTCCACTTT	CATGEQGAENSPLHF
NA	TRBV9	TRBJ1-1	once	TGTGCCAGCAGCGTGGGGATGGGGCAGGGGAACACTGAAGCTTTCTTT	CASSVGMGQGNTEAFF
TRBD1	TRBV28	TRBJ1-5	NA	TGTGCCAGCAGATCACAGGGGGCTCGCAATCAGCCCCAGCATTTT	CASRSQGARNQPQHF
TRBD1	TRBV11-1	TRBJ2-3	once	TGTGCCAGCAGTTTAGGACAGGGGAGGACAGATACGCAGTATTTT	CASSLGQGRTDTQYF
NA	TRBV5-1	TRBJ2-3	NA	TGCGCCAGCAGCTTAGCACCCACAGATACGCAGTATTTT	CASSLAPTDTQYF